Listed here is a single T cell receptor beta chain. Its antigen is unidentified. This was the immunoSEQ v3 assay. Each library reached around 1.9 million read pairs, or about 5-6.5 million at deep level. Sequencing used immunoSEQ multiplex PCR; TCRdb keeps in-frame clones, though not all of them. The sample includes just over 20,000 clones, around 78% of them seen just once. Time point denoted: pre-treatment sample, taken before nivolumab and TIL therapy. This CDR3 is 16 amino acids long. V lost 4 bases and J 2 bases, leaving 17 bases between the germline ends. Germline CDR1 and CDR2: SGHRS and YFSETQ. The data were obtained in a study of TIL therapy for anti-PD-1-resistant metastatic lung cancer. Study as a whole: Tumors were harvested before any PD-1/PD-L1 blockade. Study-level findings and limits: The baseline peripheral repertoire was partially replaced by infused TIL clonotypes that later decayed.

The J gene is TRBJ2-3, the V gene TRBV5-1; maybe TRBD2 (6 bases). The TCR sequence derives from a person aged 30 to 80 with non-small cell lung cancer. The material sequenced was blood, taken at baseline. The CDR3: CASSGDLLDLTDTQYF. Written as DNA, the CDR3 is TGCGCCAGCAGCGGGGACTTACTTGATCTCACAGATACGCAGTATTTT.